The 4 T cell receptor beta chains below come from one sample, sequenced in a study of blood T cell repertoires in COVID-19. The data were produced by immunoSEQ multiplex PCR, yet TCRdb's version contains in-frame clones alone and is incomplete. The sample has 40,000 to 55,000 clones, approximately 86% seen once. Specimen: peripheral blood. Receptor source: a man between 45 and 60 years old with active COVID-19.

There are a few counts of this clone. The V gene is TRBV5-4, the J gene TRBJ2-5, with D possibly matching TRBD1 (6 bases). The CDR3 length is 15 residues. V dropped 6 bases and J dropped 5 bases, with 20 bases sitting between them. Germline V gene sequence: CDR1 SGHNT, CDR2 YYREEE (reference sequence). CDR3 sequence: CASIEGGGGGETQYF. The CDR3, as DNA: TGTGCCAGCATCGAAGGGGGTGGCGGCGGGGAGACCCAGTACTTC.

This clone was seen more than once but under ten times. CDR3 residues: CASSPKGASIYGYTF. As DNA, the CDR3 is TGTGCCAGCAGCCCCAAGGGAGCGTCGATCTATGGCTACACCTTC. The chain has TRBV7-9 and TRBJ1-2, with D uncertain. The CDR3 runs to 15 residues. Trimming pared 5 bases from V and 4 bases from J, leaving 17 bases between. The germline V gene encodes CDR1 SEHNR and CDR2 FQNEAQ (reference sequence).

J is TRBJ1-5 and V is TRBV7-2, with 7 bases fitting TRBD1. CDR1 SGHTA and CDR2 FQGNSA come from the germline V gene. This CDR3 has 15 amino acids. V trimming: 1 base; J trimming: 5 bases; junction bases outside the gene matches: 5. CDR3 residues: CASSLGDRFYQPQHF. Here the CDR3 DNA reads TGTGCCAGCAGCTTAGGGGACAGATTTTATCAGCCCCAGCATTTT.

The rearrangement uses TRBV11-2 and TRBJ1-5; no firm D call. V was pared by 4 bases and J by 0 bases, with 13 bases between. CDR3 length equals 16 residues. The germline gives CDR1 SGHAT, CDR2 FQNNGV. The CDR3 bases are TGTGCCAGCAGCTCGGGCGGGATTAATAGCAATCAGCCCCAGCATTTT. This gives the protein CASSSGGINSNQPQHF.